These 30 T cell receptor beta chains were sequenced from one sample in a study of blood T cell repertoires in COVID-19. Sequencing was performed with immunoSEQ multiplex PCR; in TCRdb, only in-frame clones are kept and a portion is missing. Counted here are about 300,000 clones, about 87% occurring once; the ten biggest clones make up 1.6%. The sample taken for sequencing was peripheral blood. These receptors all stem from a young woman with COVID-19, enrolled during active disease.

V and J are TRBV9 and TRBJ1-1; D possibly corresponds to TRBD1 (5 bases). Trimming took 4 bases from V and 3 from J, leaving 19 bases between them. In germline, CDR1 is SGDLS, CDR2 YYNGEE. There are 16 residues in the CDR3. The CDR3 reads CASSHPEEGPDTEAFF. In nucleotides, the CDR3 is TGTGCCAGCAGCCATCCTGAGGAGGGACCGGACACTGAAGCTTTCTTT.

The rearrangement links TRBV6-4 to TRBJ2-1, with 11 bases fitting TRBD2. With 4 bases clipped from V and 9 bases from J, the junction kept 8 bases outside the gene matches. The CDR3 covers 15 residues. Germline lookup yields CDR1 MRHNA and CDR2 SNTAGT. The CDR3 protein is CASSGLTSGEGEQFF. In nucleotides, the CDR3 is TGTGCCAGCAGTGGCCTGACTAGCGGGGAAGGTGAGCAGTTCTTC.

The CDR3 DNA reads TGTGCCAGCTCACCAGGGGGACTTAGCCTGGATACGCAGTATTTT. Residues: CASSPGGLSLDTQYF. The rearrangement links TRBV18 to TRBJ2-3, with D possibly TRBD2 on 6 matching bases. Trimming cost V 2 bases and J 6 bases, with 15 bases left between them. This CDR3 is built from 15 residues. The germline CDR1 and CDR2 sequences are KGHSH and LQKENI.

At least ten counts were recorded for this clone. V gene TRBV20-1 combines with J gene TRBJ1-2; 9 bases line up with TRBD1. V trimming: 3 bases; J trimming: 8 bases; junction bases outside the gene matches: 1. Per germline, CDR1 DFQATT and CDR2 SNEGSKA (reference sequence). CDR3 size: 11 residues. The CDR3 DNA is TGCAGTGCTAGGGACAGGGGCGGCTACACCTTC. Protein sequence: CSARDRGGYTF.

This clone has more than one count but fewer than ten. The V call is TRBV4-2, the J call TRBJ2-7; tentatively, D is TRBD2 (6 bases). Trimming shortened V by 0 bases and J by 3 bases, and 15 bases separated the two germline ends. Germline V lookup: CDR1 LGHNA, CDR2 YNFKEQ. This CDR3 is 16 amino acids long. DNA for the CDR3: TGTGCCAGCAGCCAAGATGCGGGGACCCAAATCTACGAGCAGTACTTC. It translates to CASSQDAGTQIYEQYF.

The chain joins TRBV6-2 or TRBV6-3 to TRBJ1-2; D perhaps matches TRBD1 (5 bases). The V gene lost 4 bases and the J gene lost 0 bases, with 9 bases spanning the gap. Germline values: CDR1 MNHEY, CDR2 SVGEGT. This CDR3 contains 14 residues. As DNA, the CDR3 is TGTGCCAGCAGTTTGGACACCCCTAACTATGGCTACACCTTC. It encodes CASSLDTPNYGYTF.

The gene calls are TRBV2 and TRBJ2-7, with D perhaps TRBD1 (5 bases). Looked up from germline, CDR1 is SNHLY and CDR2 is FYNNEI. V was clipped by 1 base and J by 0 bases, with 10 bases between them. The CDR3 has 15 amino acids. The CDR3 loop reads CASSEGDSSSYEQYV. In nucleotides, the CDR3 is TGTGCCAGCAGTGAAGGAGACAGTAGCTCCTACGAGCAGTACGTC.

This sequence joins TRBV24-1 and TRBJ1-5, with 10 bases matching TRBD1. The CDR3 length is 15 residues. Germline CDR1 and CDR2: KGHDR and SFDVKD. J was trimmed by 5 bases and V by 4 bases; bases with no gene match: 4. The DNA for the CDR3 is TGTGCCACCAGTGAGGCTGGGACAGGGGATCAGCCCCAGCATTTT. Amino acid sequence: CATSEAGTGDQPQHF.

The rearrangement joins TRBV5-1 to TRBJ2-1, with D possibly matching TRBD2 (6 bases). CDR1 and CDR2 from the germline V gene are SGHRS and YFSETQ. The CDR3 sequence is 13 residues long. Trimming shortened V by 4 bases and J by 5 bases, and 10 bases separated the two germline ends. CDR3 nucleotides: TGCGCCAGCAGCCGACTAGGTAACAATGAGCAGTTCTTC. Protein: CASSRLGNNEQFF. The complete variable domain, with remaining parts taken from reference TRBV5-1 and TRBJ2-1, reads KAGVTQTPRYLIKTRGQQVTLSCSPISGHRSVSWYQQTPGQGLQFLFEYFSETQRNKGNFPGRFSGRQFSNSRSEMNVSTLELGDSALYLCASSRLGNNEQFFGPGTRLTVL.

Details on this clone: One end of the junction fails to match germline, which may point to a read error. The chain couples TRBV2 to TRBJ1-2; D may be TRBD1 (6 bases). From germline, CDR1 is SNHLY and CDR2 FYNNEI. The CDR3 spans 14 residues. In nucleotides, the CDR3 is TGTGCCAGCAGTGACGGAGGTGGGGGCCCCTTCTCCCCATTC. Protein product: CASSDGGGGPFSPF.

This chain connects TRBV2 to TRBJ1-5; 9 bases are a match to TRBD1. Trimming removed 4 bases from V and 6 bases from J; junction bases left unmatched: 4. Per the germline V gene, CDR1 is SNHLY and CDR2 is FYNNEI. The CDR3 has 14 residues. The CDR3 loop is CASSVETGGQPQHF. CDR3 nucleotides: TGTGCCAGCAGTGTGGAGACAGGGGGTCAGCCCCAGCATTTT.

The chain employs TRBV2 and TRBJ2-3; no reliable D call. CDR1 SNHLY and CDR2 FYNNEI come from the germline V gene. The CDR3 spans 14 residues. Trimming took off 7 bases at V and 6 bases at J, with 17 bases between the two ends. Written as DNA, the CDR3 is TGTGCCAGCATTGGCGGTACTTTCGGGGATACGCAGTATTTT. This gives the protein CASIGGTFGDTQYF.

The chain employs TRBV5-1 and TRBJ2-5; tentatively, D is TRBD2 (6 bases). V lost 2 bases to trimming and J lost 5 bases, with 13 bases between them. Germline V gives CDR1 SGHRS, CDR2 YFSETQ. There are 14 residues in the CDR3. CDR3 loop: CASSLSPSDETQYF. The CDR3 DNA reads TGCGCCAGCAGCTTAAGTCCTAGCGATGAGACCCAGTACTTC.

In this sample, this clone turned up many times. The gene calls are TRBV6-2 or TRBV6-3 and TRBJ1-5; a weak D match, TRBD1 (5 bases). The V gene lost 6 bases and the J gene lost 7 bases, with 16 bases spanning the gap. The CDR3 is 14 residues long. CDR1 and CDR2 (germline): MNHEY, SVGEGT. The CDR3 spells CASSLGTEGQPQHF. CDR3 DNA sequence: TGTGCCAGCAGCCTCGGGACGGAGGGACAGCCCCAGCATTTT.

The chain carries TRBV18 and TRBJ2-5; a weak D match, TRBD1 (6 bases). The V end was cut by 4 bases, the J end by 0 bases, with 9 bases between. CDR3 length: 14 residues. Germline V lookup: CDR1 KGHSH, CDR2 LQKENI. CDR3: CASSQNRDQETQYF. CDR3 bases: TGTGCCAGCTCACAGAACAGGGACCAAGAGACCCAGTACTTC.

In DNA, the CDR3 is TGTGCCAGCAGCCTTTCGTGGACTAGCGGCAATGAGCAGTTCTTC. Its protein product is CASSLSWTSGNEQFF. The gene calls are TRBV3-1 (or the pseudogene TRBV3-2) and TRBJ2-1; 10 bases match TRBD2. This CDR3 is 15 amino acids long. Trimming took 4 bases from V and 6 from J; bases not matched to a gene: 6. Germline V lookup: CDR1 LGHDT, CDR2 YNNKEL (reference sequence).

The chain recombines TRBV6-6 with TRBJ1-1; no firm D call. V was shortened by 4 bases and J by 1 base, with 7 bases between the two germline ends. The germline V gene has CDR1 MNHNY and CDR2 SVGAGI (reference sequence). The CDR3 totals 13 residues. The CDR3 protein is CASSSSSNTEAFF. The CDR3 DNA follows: TGTGCCAGCAGTTCGTCCTCGAACACTGAAGCTTTCTTT.

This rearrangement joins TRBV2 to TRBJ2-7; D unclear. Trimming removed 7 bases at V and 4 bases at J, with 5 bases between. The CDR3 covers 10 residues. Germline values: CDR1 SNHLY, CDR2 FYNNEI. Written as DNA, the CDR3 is TGTGCCAGCAAACTTTACGAGCAGTACTTC. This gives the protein CASKLYEQYF.

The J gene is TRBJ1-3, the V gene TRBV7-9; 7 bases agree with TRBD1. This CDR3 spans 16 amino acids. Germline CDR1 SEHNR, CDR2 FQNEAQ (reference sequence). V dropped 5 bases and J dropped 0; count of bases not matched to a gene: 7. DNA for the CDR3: TGTGCCAGCAGCCGGACCGGGGACAGCTCTGGAAACACCATATATTTT. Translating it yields CASSRTGDSSGNTIYF.

CDR3 bases: TGCGCCAGCAGCTTGGAACCTAGCGGGGTATCAACGGGTGAGCAGTTCTTC. It is translated as CASSLEPSGVSTGEQFF. The chain couples TRBV5-1 to TRBJ2-1; 9 positions agree with TRBD2. The CDR3 length is 17 residues. V dropped 0 bases and J dropped 9; count of bases not matched to a gene: 13. Germline CDR1 reads SGHRS; CDR2 reads YFSETQ.

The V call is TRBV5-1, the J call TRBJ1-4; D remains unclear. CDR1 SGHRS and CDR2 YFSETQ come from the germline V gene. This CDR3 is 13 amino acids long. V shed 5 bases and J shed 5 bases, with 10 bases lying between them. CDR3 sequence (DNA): TGCGCCAGCAGGGCCAGCGGCAATGAAAAACTGTTTTTT. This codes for CASRASGNEKLFF.

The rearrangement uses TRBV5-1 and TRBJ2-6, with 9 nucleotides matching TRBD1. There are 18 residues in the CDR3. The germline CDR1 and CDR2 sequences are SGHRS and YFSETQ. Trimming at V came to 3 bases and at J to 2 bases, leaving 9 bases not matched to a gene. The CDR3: CASSYLDRGRTGANVLTF. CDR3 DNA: TGCGCCAGCAGCTACTTGGACAGGGGCCGTACTGGGGCCAACGTCCTGACTTTC.

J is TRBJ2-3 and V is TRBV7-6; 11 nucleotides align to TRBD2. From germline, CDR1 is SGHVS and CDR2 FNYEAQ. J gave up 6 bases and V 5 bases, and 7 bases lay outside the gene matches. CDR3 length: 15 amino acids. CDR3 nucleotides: TGTGCCAGCAGCCAGACTAGCGGGGTGCCCGATACGCAGTATTTT. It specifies CASSQTSGVPDTQYF.

CDR3 coding DNA: TGTGCCAGCAGCCAAAAAACAGGGCCCGGTTCACCCCTCCACTTT. It is translated as CASSQKTGPGSPLHF. J is TRBJ1-6 and V is TRBV7-6, with D perhaps TRBD1 (6 bases). The CDR3 has 15 residues. CDR1 SGHVS and CDR2 FNYEAQ come from the germline V gene. The ends were cut back, 5 bases at V and 9 bases at J, with 17 bases in the middle.

In DNA form, the CDR3 reads TGTGCCACTGGGGTGGGCGGGGGCCCAGATACGCAGTATTTT. It is translated as CATGVGGGPDTQYF. The chain has TRBV24-1 and TRBJ2-3, with a tentative D call TRBD2 (7 bases). There are 14 residues in the CDR3. Trimming removed 10 bases at V and 4 bases at J, with 17 bases between. Germline V gene lookup returns CDR1 KGHDR and CDR2 SFDVKD.

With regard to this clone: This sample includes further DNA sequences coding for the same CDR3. The CDR3 DNA sequence: TGTGCCAGCTCACCAGGCGGAGAGACCCAGTACTTC. This gives the protein CASSPGGETQYF. V gene TRBV18 combines with J gene TRBJ2-5; D ambiguous. The CDR3 sequence is 12 residues long. V shed 2 bases and J shed 4 bases, with 5 bases lying between them. Per germline, CDR1 KGHSH and CDR2 LQKENI.

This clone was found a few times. The CDR3 protein is CASSQNEKLFF. DNA of the CDR3: TGTGCCAGCAGCCAGAATGAAAAACTGTTTTTT. The chain carries TRBV5-5 and TRBJ1-4; no clear D. Germline CDR1 reads SGHKS; CDR2 reads YYEKEE (reference sequence). The CDR3 is 11 amino acids. V lost 4 bases and J 5 bases, leaving 3 bases between the germline ends.

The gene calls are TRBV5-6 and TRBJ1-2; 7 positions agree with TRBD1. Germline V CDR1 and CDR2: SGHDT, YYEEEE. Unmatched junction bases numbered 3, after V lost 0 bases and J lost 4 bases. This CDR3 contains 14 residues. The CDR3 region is CASSLGRQGYGYTF. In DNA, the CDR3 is TGTGCCAGCAGCTTGGGGCGACAGGGCTATGGCTACACCTTC.

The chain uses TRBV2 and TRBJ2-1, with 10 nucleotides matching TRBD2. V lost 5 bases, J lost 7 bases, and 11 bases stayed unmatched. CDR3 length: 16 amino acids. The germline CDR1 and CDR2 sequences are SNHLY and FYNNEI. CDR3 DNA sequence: TGTGCCAGCAGTTTCGCGGGGGCTAGCGGGGGTAATGAGCAGTTCTTC. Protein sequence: CASSFAGASGGNEQFF.

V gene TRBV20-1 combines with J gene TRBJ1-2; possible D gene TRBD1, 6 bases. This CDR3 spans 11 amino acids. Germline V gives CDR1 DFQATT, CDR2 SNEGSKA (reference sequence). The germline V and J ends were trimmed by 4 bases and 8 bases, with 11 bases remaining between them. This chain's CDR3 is CSATSQGGYTF. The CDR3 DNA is TGCAGTGCTACCTCTCAGGGGGGCTACACCTTC.